The present T cell receptor beta chain was sequenced within a study of preoperative IRX-2 immunotherapy in early breast cancer. This table comes from immunoSEQ multiplex PCR, and its TCRdb copy is limited to in-frame clones, with some not included. The sample includes fewer than 25,000 clones, around 90% of them seen just once. This CDR3 comprises 16 residues. Germline CDR1 MNHNY, CDR2 SVGAGI (reference sequence). The V and J ends lost 3 bases and 7 bases, in that order; junction bases with no gene match: 11. Documented treatment: preoperative locoregional IRX-2 cytokine immunotherapy. Patients received preoperative, locoregional IRX-2 cytokine immunotherapy in a phase Ib study.

The chain joins TRBV6-6 to TRBJ2-2; 7 nucleotides line up with TRBD2. The sequence came from a human donor with breast cancer. This specimen consisted of tumor tissue, obtained after IRX-2 immunotherapy. The CDR3 DNA follows: TGTGCCAGCAGTTATCCCGAGCCAGCGGGGTACGGGGAGCTGTTTTTT. Translated, it gives CASSYPEPAGYGELFF.